This T cell receptor beta chain was profiled in a study of T cells expressing NK-cell markers. Turning to the study itself: Sequencing covered eight donors, seven HCMV-seropositive and one seronegative.

The CDR3 covers 14 residues. Germline CDR1 DFQATT, CDR2 SNEGSKA (reference sequence). The authors made TCR beta cDNA libraries by 5'RACE template switching. This switching added a universal primer site and UMIs. TCRdb re-analyzed the 5' RACE reads; it lists each CDR3 protein once, without DNA. The listing contains approximately 550,000 distinct CDR3 sequences. This chain uses TRBV20-1 with TRBJ1-2; TCRdb names TRBD1, which stays unverified in the absence of DNA. Sample: blood T cells: a sorted CD56 or NKG2C T cell subset, CD4+ or CD8+ T cells, or bulk PBMC T cells (not recorded which). This receptor was identified in a man aged 18 to 29 in good health. The CDR3 is CSARDYRDLMGYTF.